The 30 T cell receptor beta chains reported below all come from one sample, sequenced in a study of T cell repertoires in cytomegalovirus infection. TCRdb processed the reads anew with MiXCR; each CDR3 protein has one entry. The sample includes some 940,000 distinct CDR3 sequences, roughly 31% seen only once; the top ten take over 12%. These receptors' targets are unknown. Sequencing was performed on cultured CD8+ T cells from PBMCs, taken from culture after CMV antigen stimulation. These TCRs come from a human donor in good health (CMV status not recorded). Some clones in this sample may be carry-over from other donors' samples.

This clonotype was found a few times. The chain links TRBV10-3 to TRBJ2-1, with D perhaps matching TRBD2 (6 bases). Per the germline V gene, CDR1 is ENHRY and CDR2 is SYGVKD. V gave up 6 bases and J gave up 3 bases, with 9 bases separating them. The CDR3 runs 13 residues. This CDR3 is CAIRTTSYNEQFF. The CDR3 DNA reads as TGTGCCATCAGGACGACTAGCTACAATGAGCAGTTCTTC.

CDR3 loop: CASSWGLAGTGNEQFF. Here the CDR3 DNA reads TGTGCCAGCAGCTGGGGACTAGCGGGGACCGGAAATGAGCAGTTCTTC. The rearrangement uses TRBV5-4 and TRBJ2-1; 13 bases fit TRBD2. The CDR3 has 16 residues. In germline, CDR1 is SGHNT, CDR2 YYREEE (reference sequence). After removal of 3 bases from V and 7 bases from J, the junction contained 7 bases not matched to a gene.

Concerning this clonotype itself: At one boundary the junction diverges from the germline segment, which might be a read error. This chain joins TRBV7-2 and TRBJ2-2; 9 bases match TRBD1. There are 17 residues in the CDR3. Germline V gene data show CDR1 as SGHTA and CDR2 as FQGNSA. CDR3 in amino acids: CASSLDRTGVFRGKLFF. CDR3 sequence (DNA): TGTGCCAGCAGCTTAGATCGGACAGGGGTATTTCGCGGGAAGCTGTTTTTT.

V usage is TRBV6-2 or TRBV6-3 and J usage is TRBJ1-6; no clear D. V shed 6 bases and J shed 3 bases, with 12 bases lying between them. CDR1 and CDR2 from the germline V gene are MNHEY and SVGEGT. There are 15 residues in the CDR3. The CDR3 spells CASRPGRNYNSPLHF. The CDR3, as DNA: TGTGCCAGCAGACCCGGCAGGAACTATAATTCACCCCTCCACTTT.

The chain has TRBV6-2 or TRBV6-3 and TRBJ1-2; 9 nucleotides line up with TRBD1. CDR3 length equals 16 residues. The germline gives CDR1 MNHEY, CDR2 SVGEGT. After removal of 5 bases from V and 4 bases from J, the junction contained 11 bases not matched to a gene. The CDR3 DNA is TGTGCCAGCAGTGTCCGGGACAGGGAGGATTCCTATGGCTACACCTTC. This encodes CASSVRDREDSYGYTF.

This chain links TRBV7-3 with TRBJ2-2; a weak D match, TRBD1 (5 bases). Germline CDR1 is SGHTA and CDR2 is FQGTGA. The CDR3 is made up of 14 amino acids. V dropped 5 bases and J dropped 2 bases, with 9 bases sitting between them. CDR3 in amino acids: CASSKDTNTGELFF. The CDR3 nucleotides are TGTGCCAGCAGCAAGGACACAAACACCGGGGAGCTGTTTTTT.

This clonotype has just one count. The CDR3 loop is CASSRRTNGVPDTQYF. The CDR3 DNA reads as TGTGCCAGCAGTCGCCGGACAAACGGGGTCCCAGATACGCAGTATTTT. The chain has TRBV6-2 or TRBV6-3 and TRBJ2-3; D may be TRBD1 or TRBD2 (5 bases each). Germline V gene data show CDR1 as MNHEY and CDR2 as SVGEGT. The V end was cut by 5 bases, the J end by 4 bases, with 19 bases between. CDR3 length equals 16 residues.

This clonotype was seen only a few times. The chain carries TRBV7-9 and TRBJ2-1; 11 bases are a match to TRBD2. The CDR3 contains 20 residues. The germline CDR1 and CDR2 sequences are SEHNR and FQNEAQ (reference sequence). After removal of 2 bases from V and 7 bases from J, the junction contained 19 bases not matched to a gene. The DNA for the CDR3 is TGTGCCAGCAGCTTATCAGAAATAGCGGGGGGGCCTCCGGGGAAGAATGAGCAGTTCTTC. It translates to CASSLSEIAGGPPGKNEQFF.

This clonotype has only one observation. This chain's CDR3 is CASSYAGGDTEAFF. The CDR3 DNA sequence: TGTGCCAGCAGTTACGCAGGGGGGGACACTGAAGCTTTCTTT. This chain joins TRBV6-2 or TRBV6-3 and TRBJ1-1; 7 nucleotides line up with TRBD1. The germline V gene has CDR1 MNHEY and CDR2 SVGEGT. V was clipped by 2 bases and J by 3 bases; unmatched bases: 3. This CDR3 has 14 amino acids.

The chain links TRBV27 to TRBJ2-2, with TRBD2 matching 9 bases. CDR1 MNHEY and CDR2 SMNVEV come from the germline V gene (reference sequence). This CDR3 has 16 amino acids. V was clipped by 6 bases and J by 4 bases; unmatched bases: 9. The CDR3 coding sequence is TGTGCCAGCAGCCCTCCAGCGGGGGGATTCACCGGGGAGCTGTTTTTT. This gives the protein CASSPPAGGFTGELFF.

This clonotype was found once. The rearrangement joins TRBV9 to TRBJ2-7; 8 nucleotides agree with TRBD2. The V gene end was trimmed by 1 base and the J gene end by 2 bases; junction bases not matched to a gene: 5. This CDR3 comprises 15 residues. Germline CDR1 is SGDLS and CDR2 is YYNGEE. The CDR3 here is CASSVMVAGTYEQYV. In DNA form, the CDR3 reads TGTGCCAGCAGCGTAATGGTAGCGGGGACCTACGAGCAGTACGTC.

The CDR3 loop is CASSLGQVAGADTDTQYF. DNA for the CDR3: TGTGCCAGCAGCTTAGGCCAGGTAGCGGGGGCCGACACAGATACGCAGTATTTT. The V gene is TRBV7-6, the J gene TRBJ2-3; 9 nucleotides match TRBD2. Germline values: CDR1 SGHVS, CDR2 FNYEAQ. CDR3 length: 18 residues. V lost 1 base to trimming and J lost 2 bases; unmatched junction nucleotides: 10. Complete variable domain (other parts from reference TRBV7-6 and TRBJ2-3): GAGVSQSPRYKVTKRGQDVALRCDPISGHVSLYWYRQALGQGPEFLTYFNYEAQQDKSGLPNDRFSAERPEGSISTLTIQRTEQRDSAMYRCASSLGQVAGADTDTQYFGPGTRLTVL.

V is TRBV7-6 and J is TRBJ2-2; 10 bases align to TRBD1. CDR1 and CDR2 (germline): SGHVS, FNYEAQ. J was trimmed by 3 bases and V by 3 bases; bases with no gene match: 13. The CDR3 loop spans 19 amino acids. The CDR3 coding sequence is TGTGCCAGCAGCTTTGGAGTAGGATCGGACAGGGGGGACACCGGGGAGCTGTTTTTT. Its translation: CASSFGVGSDRGDTGELFF.

This clonotype was seen many times. This sequence joins TRBV7-8 and TRBJ2-1, with D perhaps matching TRBD2 (6 bases). V lost 3 bases to trimming and J lost 10 bases, with 19 bases between them. This CDR3 contains 15 residues. The germline CDR1 and CDR2 sequences are SGHVS and FQNEAQ. CDR3 in amino acids: CASSFEGLLLGEQFF. In DNA form, the CDR3 reads TGTGCCAGCAGCTTCGAGGGACTCCTCCTGGGGGAGCAGTTCTTC. Supplemented by reference TRBV7-8 and TRBJ2-1, the full variable domain reads GAGVSQSPRYKVAKRGQDVALRCDPISGHVSLFWYQQALGQGPEFLTYFQNEAQLDKSGLPSDRFFAERPEGSVSTLKIQRTQQEDSAVYLCASSFEGLLLGEQFFGPGTRLTVL.

The genes are TRBV5-4 and TRBJ2-7, with D uncertain. The CDR3 loop spans 12 amino acids. Trimming took 5 bases from V and 5 from J, leaving 11 bases between them. Germline CDR1 and CDR2: SGHNT and YYREEE (reference sequence). The CDR3 sequence is CASRNDKNEQYV. CDR3 sequence (DNA): TGTGCCAGCAGAAACGACAAGAACGAGCAGTACGTC.

This clonotype was seen only once. The J gene is TRBJ2-1, the V gene TRBV6-6; 8 nucleotides agree with TRBD2. The junction had 17 bases not matched to a gene; V was cut back by 10 bases and J by 9 bases. The CDR3 is 15 amino acids. CDR1 is MNHNY and CDR2 is SVGAGI in the germline V gene (reference sequence). This CDR3 reads CATWGRGTGGGEQFF. The CDR3 nucleotides read TGTGCCACCTGGGGCCGAGGGACCGGGGGGGGTGAGCAGTTCTTC.

The chain carries TRBV29-1 and TRBJ1-2, with 7 nucleotides matching TRBD1. CDR1 is SQVTM, CDR2 ANQGSEA, per germline. With V trimmed by 7 bases and J by 3 bases, 5 bases remained unmatched. The CDR3 sequence is 12 residues long. The CDR3 sequence: CSGGDRDYGYTF. CDR3 DNA: TGCAGCGGGGGGGACAGAGACTATGGCTACACCTTC.

The V gene is TRBV6-6, the J gene TRBJ1-2; D remains ambiguous. Germline CDR1 is MNHNY and CDR2 is SVGAGI (reference sequence). Trimming took off 4 bases at V and 7 bases at J, with 28 bases between the two ends. The CDR3 length is 18 residues. In nucleotides, the CDR3 is TGTGCCAGCAGTTCCTTTCTCGAGGGTATTAACGGTGTTGTTGGCTACACCTTC. Amino acids: CASSSFLEGINGVVGYTF.

This clonotype has a handful of counts. V usage is TRBV25-1 and J usage is TRBJ1-5; D not resolved. Germline CDR1 reads MGHDK; CDR2 reads SYGVNS. The V end lost 2 bases, the J end lost 3 bases, and 8 bases lay between the germline ends. This CDR3 has 14 residues. CDR3 sequence reads: CASSENSYNQPQHF. CDR3 nucleotide sequence: TGTGCCAGCAGTGAAAACAGCTACAATCAGCCCCAGCATTTT.

This chain links TRBV9 with TRBJ2-7, with D unresolved. V lost 0 bases and J lost 6, with 10 bases in between. Germline V gives CDR1 SGDLS, CDR2 YYNGEE. CDR3 size: 13 residues. The CDR3 nucleotides read TGTGCCAGCAGCGTAGGAATATACAGCGAGCAGTACTTC. The encoded protein is CASSVGIYSEQYF.

This clonotype has more than one count but fewer than ten. The rearrangement links TRBV7-9 to TRBJ2-3, with 7 bases matching TRBD2. Trimming cost V 5 bases and J 2 bases; bases outside gene matches: 13. Germline V gene data show CDR1 as SEHNR and CDR2 as FQNEAQ (reference sequence). There are 17 residues in the CDR3. The CDR3 loop is CASSQRDLGLYTDTQYF. The CDR3 DNA reads as TGTGCCAGCAGCCAAAGAGACCTGGGACTATACACAGATACGCAGTATTTT.

This chain joins TRBV6-5 and TRBJ1-1, with D possibly matching TRBD1 (6 bases). Trimming took off 5 bases at V and 5 bases at J, with 18 bases between the two ends. Germline V gene lookup returns CDR1 MNHEY and CDR2 SVGAGI. The CDR3 is 15 residues long. In DNA, the CDR3 is TGTGCCAGCAGTGACCGGGGGGGCGGTTGGACTGAAGCTTTCTTT. Translated: CASSDRGGGWTEAFF.

The genes are TRBV10-3 and TRBJ2-1; tentative D call: TRBD2 (5 bases). Trimming removed 7 bases from V and 0 bases from J, with 10 bases in between. CDR3 length: 14 residues. Germline CDR1 reads ENHRY; CDR2 reads SYGVKD. CDR3 DNA sequence: TGTGCCATCAAAGGACTGAACTCCTACAATGAGCAGTTCTTC. Translating gives CAIKGLNSYNEQFF.

This clonotype was picked up a small number of times. The genes are TRBV2 and TRBJ1-5; D is undetermined. CDR1 and CDR2 from the germline V gene are SNHLY and FYNNEI. V lost 9 bases to trimming and J lost 1 base, with 25 bases between them. The CDR3 has 18 amino acids. The CDR3 DNA reads TGTGCCAGTAAACCCCGTATGGGCAGACCCGTAAGCAATCAGCCCCAGCATTTT. Amino acid sequence: CASKPRMGRPVSNQPQHF.

The gene calls are TRBV20-1 and TRBJ2-3; TRBD2 matches 12 bases. CDR1 and CDR2 from the germline V gene are DFQATT and SNEGSKA (reference sequence). With 1 base clipped from V and 0 bases from J, the junction kept 8 bases outside the gene matches. The CDR3 spans 18 residues. The CDR3 DNA sequence: TGCAGTGCTAGAGTATCTAGCGGGGGGGCCCCTAGCACAGATACGCAGTATTTT. This encodes CSARVSSGGAPSTDTQYF.

This clonotype was seen once. The rearrangement links TRBV19 to TRBJ1-4; 7 bases are shared with TRBD1. CDR3 length: 17 residues. Germline CDR1 reads LNHDA; CDR2 reads SQIVND (reference sequence). The trim removed 5 bases at V and 0 bases at J, leaving 9 bases unmatched. The CDR3 reads CASSGNRQGATNEKLFF. The CDR3, as DNA: TGTGCCAGTAGTGGGAATCGACAGGGAGCAACTAATGAAAAACTGTTTTTT.

In its sample, this clonotype was seen a few times. This chain joins TRBV19 and TRBJ2-2; unclear D gene. The ends were cut back, 3 bases at V and 2 bases at J, with 7 bases in the middle. The CDR3 length is 14 residues. Germline V lookup: CDR1 LNHDA, CDR2 SQIVND (reference sequence). In nucleotides, the CDR3 is TGTGCCAGTAGTATTGGGCTTAACACCGGGGAGCTGTTTTTT. Its protein product is CASSIGLNTGELFF.

This clonotype appeared many times. The chain carries TRBV7-6 and TRBJ1-2; D is ambiguous. This CDR3 spans 15 amino acids. Per the germline V gene, CDR1 is SGHVS and CDR2 is FNYEAQ. Trimming left V 1 base short and J 2 bases short, with 11 bases between. In nucleotides, the CDR3 is TGTGCCAGCAGCTTAGATCGGTTGGGGAACTATGGCTACACCTTC. Translated, it gives CASSLDRLGNYGYTF.

The chain links TRBV6-8 to TRBJ2-1, with a possible D match to TRBD1 (6 bases). The V gene's germline CDR1 is MNHGY and CDR2 SAAAGT. The CDR3 consists of 15 residues. Trimming shortened V by 5 bases and J by 4 bases, and 15 bases separated the two germline ends. CDR3 DNA: TGTGCCAGCAGTCTGTCAAGACAGGTTTACAATGAGCAGTTCTTC. This gives the protein CASSLSRQVYNEQFF.

This chain uses TRBV14 with TRBJ2-1; possibly TRBD2 for D (7 bases). This CDR3 comprises 16 residues. The germline CDR1 and CDR2 sequences are SGHDN and FVKESK. Trimming removed 1 base at V and 3 bases at J, with 13 bases between. The CDR3 sequence: CASSQVRGGFYNEQFF. The CDR3 DNA reads TGTGCCAGCAGCCAAGTTCGCGGGGGCTTCTACAATGAGCAGTTCTTC.